This T cell receptor beta chain was recovered during a study of T-cell reconstitution after alpha-beta-depleted transplantation in children. In this sample, this clonotype turned up many times. Unique molecular identifiers were used to barcode this TCRbeta library. TCRdb ran MiXCR on the PCR reads and lists one entry per CDR3 protein. The profile shows about 340,000 distinct CDR3 sequences, approximately 10% of them singletons. The V and J ends lost 6 bases and 1 base, in that order; junction bases with no gene match: 1. This CDR3 region has 13 residues. The germline V gene has CDR1 KGHSH and CDR2 LQKENI.

This clonotype originated in a human donor who donated a stem cell graft to a child with acute lymphoblastic leukemia. Sequenced material: PBMCs from the stem cell graft donor, taken from the stem cell graft. The genes are TRBV18 and TRBJ1-1; 8 nucleotides agree with TRBD1. The CDR3 region has the DNA TGTGCCAGCTCGGACAGGGAGAACACTGAAGCTTTCTTT. The encoded protein is CASSDRENTEAFF.